The clone carrying this TCR beta chain was picked up one time. Its antigen is unidentified. The sample originates from a study of T cells in narcolepsy. As for the study in general: Patients with NT1 or NT2 and healthy control donors were enrolled.

Findings of the study overall: Some memory CD4+ repertoires had no autoreactive clone sequences. Same-patient CSF and blood CD4+ T cell clonotypes included HCRT-specific and TRIB2-specific autoreactive ones. Blood of same and different patients, but not healthy controls, reportedly held recurring autoreactive clonotypes.

Sequenced by immunoSEQ multiplex PCR; TCRdb stores in-frame clones only, minus some. The table records some 30,000 clones, around 90% of them present only once. V lost 5 bases, J lost 10 bases, and 21 bases lay in between. Germline CDR1 reads SGHNT; CDR2 reads YYREEE (reference sequence). This CDR3 comprises 14 residues. The sequencing sample was made of CD45RA- memory CD4+ T cells from PBMCs. The clonotype comes from a human donor with narcolepsy. The chain uses TRBV5-4 and TRBJ1-1, with D possibly being TRBD1 (5 bases). CDR3: CASSLAGQGGRAFF. The CDR3 DNA reads TGTGCCAGCAGTCTTGCGGGTCAGGGTGGTCGAGCTTTCTTT.